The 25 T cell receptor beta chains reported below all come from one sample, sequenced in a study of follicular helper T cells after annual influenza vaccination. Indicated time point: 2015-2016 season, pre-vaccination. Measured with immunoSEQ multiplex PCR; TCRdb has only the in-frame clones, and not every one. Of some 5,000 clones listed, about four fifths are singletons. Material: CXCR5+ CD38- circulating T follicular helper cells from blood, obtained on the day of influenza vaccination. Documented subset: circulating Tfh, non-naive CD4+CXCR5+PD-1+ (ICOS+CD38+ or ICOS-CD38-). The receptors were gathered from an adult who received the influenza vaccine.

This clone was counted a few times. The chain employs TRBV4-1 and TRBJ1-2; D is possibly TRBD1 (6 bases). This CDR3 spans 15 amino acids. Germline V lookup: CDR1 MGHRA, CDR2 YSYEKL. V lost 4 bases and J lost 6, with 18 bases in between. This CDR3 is CASSLLPQGRDGYTF. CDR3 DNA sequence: TGCGCCAGCAGCCTCCTCCCCCAGGGGAGGGATGGCTACACCTTC.

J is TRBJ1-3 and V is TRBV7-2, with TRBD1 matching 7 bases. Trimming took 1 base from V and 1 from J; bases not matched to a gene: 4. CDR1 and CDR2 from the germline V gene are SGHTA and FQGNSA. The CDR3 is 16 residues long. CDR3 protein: CASSLEGQLSGNTIYF. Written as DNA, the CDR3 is TGTGCCAGCAGCTTAGAGGGACAGCTTTCTGGAAACACCATATATTTT.

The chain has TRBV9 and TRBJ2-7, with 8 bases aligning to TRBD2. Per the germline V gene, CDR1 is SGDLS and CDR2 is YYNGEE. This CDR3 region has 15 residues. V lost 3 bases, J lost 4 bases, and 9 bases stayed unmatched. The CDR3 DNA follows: TGTGCCAGCAGCGCACCCGGGGGGGTCGGGTACGAGCAGTACTTC. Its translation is CASSAPGGVGYEQYF.

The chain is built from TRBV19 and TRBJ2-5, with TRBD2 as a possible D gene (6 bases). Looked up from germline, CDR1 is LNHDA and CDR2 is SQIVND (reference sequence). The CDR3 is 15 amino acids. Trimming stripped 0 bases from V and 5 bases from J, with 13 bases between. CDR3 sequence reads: CASSIDPAGRETQYF. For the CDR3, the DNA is TGTGCCAGTAGTATAGATCCGGCGGGGAGGGAGACCCAGTACTTC.

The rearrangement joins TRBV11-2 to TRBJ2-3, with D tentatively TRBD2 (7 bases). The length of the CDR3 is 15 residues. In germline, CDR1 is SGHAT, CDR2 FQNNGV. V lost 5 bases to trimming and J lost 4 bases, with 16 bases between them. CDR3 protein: CASSIIGGGADTQYF. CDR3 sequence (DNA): TGTGCCAGCAGCATAATAGGCGGGGGCGCAGATACGCAGTATTTT.

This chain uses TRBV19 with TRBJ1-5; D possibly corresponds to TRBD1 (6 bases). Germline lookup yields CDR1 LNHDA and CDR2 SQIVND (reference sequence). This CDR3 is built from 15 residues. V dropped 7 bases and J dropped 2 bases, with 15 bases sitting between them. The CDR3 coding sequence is TGTGCCAGTACAACAGGGAGAAGGGGCAATCAGCCCCAGCATTTT. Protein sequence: CASTTGRRGNQPQHF.

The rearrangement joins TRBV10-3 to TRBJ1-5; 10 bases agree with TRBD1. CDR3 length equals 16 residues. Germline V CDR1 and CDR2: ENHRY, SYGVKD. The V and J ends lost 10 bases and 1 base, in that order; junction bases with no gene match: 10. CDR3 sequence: CATGLTGGRSNQPQHF. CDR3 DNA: TGTGCCACGGGGCTGACAGGGGGCAGGAGCAATCAGCCCCAGCATTTT.

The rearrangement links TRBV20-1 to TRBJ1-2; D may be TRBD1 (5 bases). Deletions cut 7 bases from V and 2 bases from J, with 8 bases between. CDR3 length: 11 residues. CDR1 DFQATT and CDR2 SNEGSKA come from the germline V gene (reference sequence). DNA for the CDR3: TGCAGTGTTAACAGGAACTATGGCTACACCTTC. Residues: CSVNRNYGYTF.

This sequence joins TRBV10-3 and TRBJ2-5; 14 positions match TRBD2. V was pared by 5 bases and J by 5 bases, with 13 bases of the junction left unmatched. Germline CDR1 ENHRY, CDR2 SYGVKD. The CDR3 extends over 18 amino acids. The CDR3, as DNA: TGTGCCATCAGTTCCGGGACTAGCGGGGGACTACCTGACGAGACCCAGTACTTC. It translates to CAISSGTSGGLPDETQYF.

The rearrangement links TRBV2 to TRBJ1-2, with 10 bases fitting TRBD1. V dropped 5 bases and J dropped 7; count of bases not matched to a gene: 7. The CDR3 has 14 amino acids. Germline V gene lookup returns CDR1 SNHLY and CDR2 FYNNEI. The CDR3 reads CASSRDRGDSGYTF. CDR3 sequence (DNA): TGTGCCAGCAGTAGGGACAGGGGAGACTCTGGCTACACCTTC.

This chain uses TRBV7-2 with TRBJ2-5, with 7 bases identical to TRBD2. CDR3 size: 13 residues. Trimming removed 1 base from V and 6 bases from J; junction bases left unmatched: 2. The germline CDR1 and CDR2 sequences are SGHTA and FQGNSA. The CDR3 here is CASSLVTSQTQYF. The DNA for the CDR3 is TGTGCCAGCAGCTTAGTGACTAGCCAGACCCAGTACTTC.

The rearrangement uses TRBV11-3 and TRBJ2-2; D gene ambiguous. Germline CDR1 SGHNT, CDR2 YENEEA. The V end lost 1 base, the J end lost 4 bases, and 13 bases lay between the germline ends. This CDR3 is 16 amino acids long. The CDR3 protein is CASSLGQRIATGELFF. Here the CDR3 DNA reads TGTGCCAGCAGCTTAGGGCAACGAATCGCCACCGGGGAGCTGTTTTTT.

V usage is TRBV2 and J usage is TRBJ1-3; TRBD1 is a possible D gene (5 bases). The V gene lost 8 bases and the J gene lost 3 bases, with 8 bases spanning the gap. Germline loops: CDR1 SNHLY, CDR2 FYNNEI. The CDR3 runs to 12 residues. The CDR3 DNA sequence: TGTGCCAGCCGGGGGAATGGAAACACCATATATTTT. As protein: CASRGNGNTIYF.

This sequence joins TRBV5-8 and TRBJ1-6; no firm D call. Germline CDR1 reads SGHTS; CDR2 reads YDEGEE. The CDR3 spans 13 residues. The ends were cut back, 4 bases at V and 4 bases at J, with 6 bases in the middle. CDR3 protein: CASSAGYNSPLHF. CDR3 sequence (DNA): TGTGCCAGCAGCGCGGGGTATAATTCACCCCTCCACTTT. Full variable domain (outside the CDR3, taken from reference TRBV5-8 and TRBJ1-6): EAGVTQSPTHLIKTRGQQATLRCSPISGHTSVYWYQQALGLGLQFLLWYDEGEERNRGNFPPRFSGRQFPNYSSELNVNALELEDSALYLCASSAGYNSPLHFGNGTRLTVT.

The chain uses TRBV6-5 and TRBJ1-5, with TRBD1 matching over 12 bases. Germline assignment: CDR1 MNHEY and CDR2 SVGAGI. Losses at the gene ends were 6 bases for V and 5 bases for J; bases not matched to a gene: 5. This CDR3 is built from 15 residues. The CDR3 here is CASRGTGGVDQPQHF. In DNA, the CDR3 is TGTGCCAGCAGGGGGACAGGGGGCGTCGATCAGCCCCAGCATTTT.

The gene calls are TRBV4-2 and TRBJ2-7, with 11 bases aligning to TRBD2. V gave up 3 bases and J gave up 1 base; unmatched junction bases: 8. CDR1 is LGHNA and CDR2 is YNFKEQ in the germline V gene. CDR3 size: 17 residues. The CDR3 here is CASSQTPGTSGSYEQYF. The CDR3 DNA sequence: TGTGCCAGCAGCCAGACCCCGGGGACTAGCGGATCCTACGAGCAGTACTTC.

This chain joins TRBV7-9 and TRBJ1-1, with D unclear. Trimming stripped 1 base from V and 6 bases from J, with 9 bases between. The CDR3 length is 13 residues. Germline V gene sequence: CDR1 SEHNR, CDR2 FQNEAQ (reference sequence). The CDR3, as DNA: TGTGCCAGCAGCTTAGTCGCCGTATCTGAAGCTTTCTTT. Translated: CASSLVAVSEAFF.

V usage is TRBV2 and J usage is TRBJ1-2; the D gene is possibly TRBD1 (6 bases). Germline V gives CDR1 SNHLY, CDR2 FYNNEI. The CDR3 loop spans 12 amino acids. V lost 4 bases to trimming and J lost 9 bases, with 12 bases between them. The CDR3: CASSARQDSYTF. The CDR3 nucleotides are TGTGCCAGCAGTGCCCGACAGGATAGCTACACCTTC.

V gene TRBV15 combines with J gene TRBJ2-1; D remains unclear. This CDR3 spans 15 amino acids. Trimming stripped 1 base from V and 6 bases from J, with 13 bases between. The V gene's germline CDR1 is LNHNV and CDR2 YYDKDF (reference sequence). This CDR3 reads CATSRGDLGTNEQFF. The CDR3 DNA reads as TGTGCCACCAGCAGAGGAGATTTAGGTACCAATGAGCAGTTCTTC.

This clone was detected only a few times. This CDR3 is CASSFSQGAGAEAFF. For the CDR3, the DNA is TGTGCCAGCAGCTTTAGTCAGGGGGCTGGGGCTGAAGCTTTCTTT. The genes are TRBV7-6 and TRBJ1-1; 8 bases match TRBD1. J gave up 6 bases and V 3 bases, and 9 bases lay outside the gene matches. The germline CDR1 and CDR2 sequences are SGHVS and FNYEAQ. The CDR3 spans 15 residues.

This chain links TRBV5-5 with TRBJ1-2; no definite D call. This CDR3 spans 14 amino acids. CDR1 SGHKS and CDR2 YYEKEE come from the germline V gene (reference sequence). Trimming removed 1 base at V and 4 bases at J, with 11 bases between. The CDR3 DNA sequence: TGTGCCAGCAGCTTGAGTTTAGGAACCTATGGCTACACCTTC. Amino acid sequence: CASSLSLGTYGYTF.

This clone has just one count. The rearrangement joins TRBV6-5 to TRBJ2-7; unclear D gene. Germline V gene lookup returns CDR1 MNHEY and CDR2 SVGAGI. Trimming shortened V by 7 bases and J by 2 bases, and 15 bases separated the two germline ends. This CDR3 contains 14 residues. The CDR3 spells CASTTMLRPYEQYF. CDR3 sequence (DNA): TGTGCCAGCACTACCATGTTGCGGCCCTACGAGCAGTACTTC.

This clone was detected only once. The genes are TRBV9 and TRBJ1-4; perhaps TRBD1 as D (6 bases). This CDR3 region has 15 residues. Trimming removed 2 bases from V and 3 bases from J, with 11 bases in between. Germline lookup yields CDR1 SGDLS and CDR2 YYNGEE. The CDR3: CASSVSGAPNEKLFF. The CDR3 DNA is TGTGCCAGCAGCGTCTCAGGGGCCCCTAATGAAAAACTGTTTTTT. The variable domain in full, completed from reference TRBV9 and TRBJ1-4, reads DSGVTQTPKHLITATGQRVTLRCSPRSGDLSVYWYQQSLDQGLQFLIQYYNGEERAKGNILERFSAQQFPDLHSELNLSSLELGDSALYFCASSVSGAPNEKLFFGSGTQLSVL.

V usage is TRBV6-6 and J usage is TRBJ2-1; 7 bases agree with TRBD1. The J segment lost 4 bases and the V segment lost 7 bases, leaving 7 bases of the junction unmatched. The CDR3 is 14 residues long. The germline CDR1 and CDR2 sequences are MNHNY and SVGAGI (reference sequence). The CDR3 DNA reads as TGTGCCAGCATATGGGACAGTACTTACAATGAGCAGTTCTTC. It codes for CASIWDSTYNEQFF.

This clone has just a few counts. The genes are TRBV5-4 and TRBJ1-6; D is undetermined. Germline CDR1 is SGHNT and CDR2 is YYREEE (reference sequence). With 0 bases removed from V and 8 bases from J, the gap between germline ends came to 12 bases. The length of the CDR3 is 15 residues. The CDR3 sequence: CASSLVTENDSPLHF. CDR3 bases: TGTGCCAGCAGCTTGGTCACGGAAAACGATTCACCCCTCCACTTT.